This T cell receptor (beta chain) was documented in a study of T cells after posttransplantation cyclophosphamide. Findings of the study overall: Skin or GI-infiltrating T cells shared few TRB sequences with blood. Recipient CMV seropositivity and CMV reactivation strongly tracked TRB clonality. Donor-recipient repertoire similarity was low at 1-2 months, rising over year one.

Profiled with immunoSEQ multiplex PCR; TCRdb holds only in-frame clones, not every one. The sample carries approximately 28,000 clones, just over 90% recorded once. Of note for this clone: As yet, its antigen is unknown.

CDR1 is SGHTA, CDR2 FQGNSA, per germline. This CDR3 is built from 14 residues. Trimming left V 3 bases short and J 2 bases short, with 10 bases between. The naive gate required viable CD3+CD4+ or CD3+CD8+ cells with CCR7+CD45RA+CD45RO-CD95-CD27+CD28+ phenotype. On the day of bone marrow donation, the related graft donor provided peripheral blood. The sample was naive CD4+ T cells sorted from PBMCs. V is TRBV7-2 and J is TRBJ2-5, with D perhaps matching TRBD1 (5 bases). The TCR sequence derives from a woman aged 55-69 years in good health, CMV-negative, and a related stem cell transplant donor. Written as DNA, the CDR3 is TGTGCCAGCAGCTTCTCCAGGGAACAAGAGACCCAGTACTTC. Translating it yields CASSFSREQETQYF.